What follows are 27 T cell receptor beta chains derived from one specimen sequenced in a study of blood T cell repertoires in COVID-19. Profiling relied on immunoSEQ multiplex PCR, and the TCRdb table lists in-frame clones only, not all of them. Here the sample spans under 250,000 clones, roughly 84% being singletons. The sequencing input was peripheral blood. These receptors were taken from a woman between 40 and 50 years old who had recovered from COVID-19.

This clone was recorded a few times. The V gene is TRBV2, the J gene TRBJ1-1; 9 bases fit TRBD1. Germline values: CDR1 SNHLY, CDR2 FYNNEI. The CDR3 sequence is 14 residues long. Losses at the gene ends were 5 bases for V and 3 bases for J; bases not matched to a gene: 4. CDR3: CASSPDRGYTEAFF. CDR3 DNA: TGTGCCAGCAGTCCAGACAGGGGGTACACTGAAGCTTTCTTT.

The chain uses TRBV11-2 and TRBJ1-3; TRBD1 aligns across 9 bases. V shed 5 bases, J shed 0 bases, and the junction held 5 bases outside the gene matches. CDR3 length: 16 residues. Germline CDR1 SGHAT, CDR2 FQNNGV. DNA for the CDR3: TGTGCCAGCAGCACCGGGGGACAGGGCTCTGGAAACACCATATATTTT. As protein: CASSTGGQGSGNTIYF. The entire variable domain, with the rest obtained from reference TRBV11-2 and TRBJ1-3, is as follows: EAGVAQSPRYKIIEKRQSVAFWCNPISGHATLYWYQQILGQGPKLLIQFQNNGVVDDSQLPKDRFSAERLKGVDSTLKIQPAKLEDSAVYLCASSTGGQGSGNTIYFGEGSWLTVV.

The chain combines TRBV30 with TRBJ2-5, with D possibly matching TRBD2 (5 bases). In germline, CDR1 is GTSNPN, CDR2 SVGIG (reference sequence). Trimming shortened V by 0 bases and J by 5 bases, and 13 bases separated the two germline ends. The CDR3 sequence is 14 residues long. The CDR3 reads CAWSVVEREETQYF. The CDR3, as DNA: TGTGCCTGGAGTGTAGTGGAAAGGGAGGAGACCCAGTACTTC. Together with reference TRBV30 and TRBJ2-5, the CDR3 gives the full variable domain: SQTIHQWPATLVQPVGSPLSLECTVEGTSNPNLYWYRQAAGRGLQLLFYSVGIGQISSEVPQNLSASRPQDRQFILSSKKLLLSDSGFYLCAWSVVEREETQYFGPGTRLLVL.

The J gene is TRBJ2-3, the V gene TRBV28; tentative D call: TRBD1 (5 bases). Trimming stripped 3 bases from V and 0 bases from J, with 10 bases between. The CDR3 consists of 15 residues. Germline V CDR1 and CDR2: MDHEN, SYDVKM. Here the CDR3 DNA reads TGTGCCAGCAGTTTTTCAGGGCCAAGCACAGATACGCAGTATTTT. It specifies CASSFSGPSTDTQYF.

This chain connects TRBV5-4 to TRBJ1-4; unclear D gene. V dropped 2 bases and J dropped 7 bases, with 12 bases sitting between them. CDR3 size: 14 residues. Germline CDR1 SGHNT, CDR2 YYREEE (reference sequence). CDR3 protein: CASSLGSGSEKLFF. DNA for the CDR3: TGTGCCAGCAGCTTAGGGAGCGGGTCTGAAAAACTGTTTTTT. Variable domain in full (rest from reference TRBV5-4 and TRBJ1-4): ETGVTQSPTHLIKTRGQQVTLRCSSQSGHNTVSWYQQALGQGPQFIFQYYREEENGRGNFPPRFSGLQFPNYSSELNVNALELDDSALYLCASSLGSGSEKLFFGSGTQLSVL.

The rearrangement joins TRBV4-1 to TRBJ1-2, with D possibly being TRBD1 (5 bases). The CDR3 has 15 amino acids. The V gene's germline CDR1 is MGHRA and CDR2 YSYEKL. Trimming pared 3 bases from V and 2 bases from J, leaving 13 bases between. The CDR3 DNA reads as TGCGCCAGCAGCCAGAGCTGGGGACTGAACTATGGCTACACCTTC. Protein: CASSQSWGLNYGYTF.

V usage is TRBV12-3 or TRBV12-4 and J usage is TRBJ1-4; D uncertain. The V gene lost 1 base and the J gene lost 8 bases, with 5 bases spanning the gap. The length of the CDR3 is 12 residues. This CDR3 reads CASSLDGEKLFF. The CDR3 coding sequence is TGTGCCAGCAGTTTAGACGGGGAAAAACTGTTTTTT.

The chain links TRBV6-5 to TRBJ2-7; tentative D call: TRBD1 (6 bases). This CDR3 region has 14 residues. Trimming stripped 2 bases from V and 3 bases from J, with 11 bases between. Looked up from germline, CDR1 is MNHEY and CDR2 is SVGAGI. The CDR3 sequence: CASSYGGRGYEQYF. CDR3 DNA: TGTGCCAGCAGTTACGGGGGCAGGGGCTACGAGCAGTACTTC.

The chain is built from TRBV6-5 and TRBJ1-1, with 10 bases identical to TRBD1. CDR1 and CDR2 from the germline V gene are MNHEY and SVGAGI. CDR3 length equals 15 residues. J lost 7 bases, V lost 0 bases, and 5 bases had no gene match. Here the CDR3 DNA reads TGTGCCAGCAGTTACTCCGGGACAGGGGTATTTGAAGCTTTCTTT. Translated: CASSYSGTGVFEAFF.

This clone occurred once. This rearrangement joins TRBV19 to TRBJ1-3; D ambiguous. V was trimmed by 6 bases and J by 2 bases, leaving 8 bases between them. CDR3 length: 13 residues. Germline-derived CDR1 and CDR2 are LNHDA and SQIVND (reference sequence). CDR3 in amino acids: CASSRGPGNTIYF. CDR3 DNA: TGTGCCAGTAGCCGCGGGCCTGGAAACACCATATATTTT.

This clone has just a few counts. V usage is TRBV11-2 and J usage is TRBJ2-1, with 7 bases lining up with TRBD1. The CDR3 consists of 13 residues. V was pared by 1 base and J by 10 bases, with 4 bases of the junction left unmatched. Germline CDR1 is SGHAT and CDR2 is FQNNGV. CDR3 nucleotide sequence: TGTGCCAGCAGCTTAGTGTTAGGGGGCGAGCAGTTCTTC. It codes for CASSLVLGGEQFF.

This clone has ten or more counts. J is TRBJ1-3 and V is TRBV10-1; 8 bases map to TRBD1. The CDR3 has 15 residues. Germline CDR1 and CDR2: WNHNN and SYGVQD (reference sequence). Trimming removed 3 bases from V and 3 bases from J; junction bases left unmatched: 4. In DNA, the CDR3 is TGCGCCAGCAGTGAACAGGGGGAGGTTGGAAACACCATATATTTT. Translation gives CASSEQGEVGNTIYF.

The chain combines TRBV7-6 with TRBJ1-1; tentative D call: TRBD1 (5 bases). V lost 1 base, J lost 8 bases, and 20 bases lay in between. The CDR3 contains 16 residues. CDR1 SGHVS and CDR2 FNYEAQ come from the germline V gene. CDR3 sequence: CASSLEEWRDYEEAFF. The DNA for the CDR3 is TGTGCCAGCAGCTTAGAGGAGTGGAGGGACTACGAAGAAGCTTTCTTT.

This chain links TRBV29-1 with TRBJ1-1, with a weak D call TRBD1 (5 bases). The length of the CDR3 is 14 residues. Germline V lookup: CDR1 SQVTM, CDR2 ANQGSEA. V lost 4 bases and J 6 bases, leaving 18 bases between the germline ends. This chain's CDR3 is CSVVWGEGAAEAFF. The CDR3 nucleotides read TGCAGCGTTGTGTGGGGGGAGGGAGCGGCTGAAGCTTTCTTT. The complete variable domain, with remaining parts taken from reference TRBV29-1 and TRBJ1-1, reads SAVISQKPSRDICQRGTSLTIQCQVDSQVTMMFWYRQQPGQSLTLIATANQGSEATYESGFVIDKFPISRPNLTFSTLTVSNMSPEDSSIYLCSVVWGEGAAEAFFGQGTRLTVV.

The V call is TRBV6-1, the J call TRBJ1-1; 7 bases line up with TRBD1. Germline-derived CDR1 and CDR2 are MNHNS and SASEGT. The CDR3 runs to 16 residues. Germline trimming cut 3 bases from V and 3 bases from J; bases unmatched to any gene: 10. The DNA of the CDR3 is TGTGCCAGCAGTGAGTGGGCAGGGGGTAGGGACACTGAAGCTTTCTTT. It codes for CASSEWAGGRDTEAFF.

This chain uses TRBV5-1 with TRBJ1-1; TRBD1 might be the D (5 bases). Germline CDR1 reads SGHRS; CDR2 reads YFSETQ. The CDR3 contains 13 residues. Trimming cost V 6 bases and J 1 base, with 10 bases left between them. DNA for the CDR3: TGCGCCAGCACCCTGGGGGGGAACACTGAAGCTTTCTTT. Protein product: CASTLGGNTEAFF.

The CDR3 spells CASSLTGTGVNEQFF. DNA for the CDR3: TGTGCCAGCAGCTTAACTGGGACAGGGGTTAATGAGCAGTTCTTC. J is TRBJ2-1 and V is TRBV7-3, with 10 bases matching TRBD1. Germline lookup yields CDR1 SGHTA and CDR2 FQGTGA. The CDR3 spans 15 residues. J was trimmed by 7 bases and V by 0 bases; bases with no gene match: 3. Combining the CDR3 with reference TRBV7-3 and TRBJ2-1 gives the whole variable domain GAGVSQTPSNKVTEKGKYVELRCDPISGHTALYWYRQSLGQGPEFLIYFQGTGAADDSGLPNDRFFAVRPEGSVSTLKIQRTERGDSAVYLCASSLTGTGVNEQFFGPGTRLTVL.

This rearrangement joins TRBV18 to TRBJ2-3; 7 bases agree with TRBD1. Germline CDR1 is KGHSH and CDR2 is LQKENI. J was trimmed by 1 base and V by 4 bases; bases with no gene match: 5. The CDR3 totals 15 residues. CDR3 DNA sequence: TGTGCCAGCTCACAAGGGACAGACGGCACAGATACGCAGTATTTT. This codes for CASSQGTDGTDTQYF.

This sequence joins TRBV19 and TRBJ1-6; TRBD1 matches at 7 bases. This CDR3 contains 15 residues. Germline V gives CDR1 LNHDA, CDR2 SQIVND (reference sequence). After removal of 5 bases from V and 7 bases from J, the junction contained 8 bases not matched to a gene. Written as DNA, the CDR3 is TGTGCCAGTAGTGCCTCGACAGGGCGGAATTCACCCCTCCACTTT. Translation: CASSASTGRNSPLHF.

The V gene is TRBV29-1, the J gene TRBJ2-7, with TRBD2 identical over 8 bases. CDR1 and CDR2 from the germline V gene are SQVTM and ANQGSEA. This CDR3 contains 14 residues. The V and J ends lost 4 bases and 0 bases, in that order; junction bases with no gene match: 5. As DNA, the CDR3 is TGCAGCGTTGTGGAGGGGACTAGCTCCTACGAGCAGTACTTC. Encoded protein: CSVVEGTSSYEQYF.

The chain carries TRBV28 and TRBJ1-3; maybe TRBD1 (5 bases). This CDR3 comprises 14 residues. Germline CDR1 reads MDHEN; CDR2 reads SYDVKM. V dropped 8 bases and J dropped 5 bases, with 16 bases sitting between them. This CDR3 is CASYLGQGRNTIYF. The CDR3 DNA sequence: TGTGCCAGCTATCTGGGGCAGGGCAGAAACACCATATATTTT. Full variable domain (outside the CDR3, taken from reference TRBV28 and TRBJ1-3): DVKVTQSSRYLVKRTGEKVFLECVQDMDHENMFWYRQDPGLGLRLIYFSYDVKMKEKGDIPEGYSVSREKKERFSLILESASTNQTSMYLCASYLGQGRNTIYFGEGSWLTVV.

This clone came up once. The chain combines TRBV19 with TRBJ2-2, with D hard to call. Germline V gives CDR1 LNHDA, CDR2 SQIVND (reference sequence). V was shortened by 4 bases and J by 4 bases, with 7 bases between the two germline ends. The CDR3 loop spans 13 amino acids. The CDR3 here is CASSTSLTGELFF. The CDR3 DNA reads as TGTGCCAGTAGTACCAGTCTCACCGGGGAGCTGTTTTTT.

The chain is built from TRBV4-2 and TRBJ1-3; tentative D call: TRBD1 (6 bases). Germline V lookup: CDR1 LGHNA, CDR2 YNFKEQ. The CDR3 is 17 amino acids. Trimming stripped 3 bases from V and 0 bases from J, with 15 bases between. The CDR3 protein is CASSQIQGTYSGNTIYF. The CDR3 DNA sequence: TGTGCCAGCAGCCAGATACAGGGCACATACTCTGGAAACACCATATATTTT.

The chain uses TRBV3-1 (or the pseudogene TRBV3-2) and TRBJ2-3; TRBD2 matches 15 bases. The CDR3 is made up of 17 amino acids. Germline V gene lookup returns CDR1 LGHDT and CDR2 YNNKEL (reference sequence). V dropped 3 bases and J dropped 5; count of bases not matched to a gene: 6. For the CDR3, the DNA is TGTGCCAGCAGCCAGAGGACTAGCGGGGGGGCAATAGATACGCAGTATTTT. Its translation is CASSQRTSGGAIDTQYF.

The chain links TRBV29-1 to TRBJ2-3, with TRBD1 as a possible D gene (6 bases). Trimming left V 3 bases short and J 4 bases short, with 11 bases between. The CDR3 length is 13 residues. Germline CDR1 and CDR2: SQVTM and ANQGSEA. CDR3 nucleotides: TGCAGCGTTGATTTACAGGGCCCAGATACGCAGTATTTT. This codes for CSVDLQGPDTQYF.

The CDR3 sequence: CASSPGRQGRSDEQFF. The DNA of the CDR3 is TGCGCCAGCAGTCCCGGCCGGCAGGGCCGTTCGGATGAGCAGTTCTTC. The chain couples TRBV5-1 to TRBJ2-1; possibly TRBD1 for D (5 bases). Germline V gives CDR1 SGHRS, CDR2 YFSETQ. V lost 5 bases to trimming and J lost 8 bases, with 23 bases between them. The CDR3 sequence is 16 residues long.

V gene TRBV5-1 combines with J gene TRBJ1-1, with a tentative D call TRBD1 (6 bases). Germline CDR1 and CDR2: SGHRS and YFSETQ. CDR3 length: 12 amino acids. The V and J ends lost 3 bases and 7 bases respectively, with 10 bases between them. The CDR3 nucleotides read TGCGCCAGCAGCTACGACAGGCTTGAAGCTTTCTTT. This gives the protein CASSYDRLEAFF.